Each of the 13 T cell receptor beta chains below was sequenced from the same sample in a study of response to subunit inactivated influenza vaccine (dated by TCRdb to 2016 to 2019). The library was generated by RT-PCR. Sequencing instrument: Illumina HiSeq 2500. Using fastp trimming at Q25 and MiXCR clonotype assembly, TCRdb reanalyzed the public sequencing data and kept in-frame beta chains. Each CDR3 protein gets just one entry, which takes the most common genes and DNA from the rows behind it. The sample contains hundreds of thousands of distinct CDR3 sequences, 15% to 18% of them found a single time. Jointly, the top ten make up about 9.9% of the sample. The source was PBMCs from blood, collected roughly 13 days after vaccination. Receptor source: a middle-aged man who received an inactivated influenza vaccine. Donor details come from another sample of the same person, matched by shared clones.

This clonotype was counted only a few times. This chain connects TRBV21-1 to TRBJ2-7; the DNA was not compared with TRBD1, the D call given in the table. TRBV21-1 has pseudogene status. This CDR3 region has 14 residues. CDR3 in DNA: TGTGCCAGCAGCCGTTACCGGGACAGGGTCGAGCAGTACTTC. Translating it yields CASSRYRDRVEQYF.

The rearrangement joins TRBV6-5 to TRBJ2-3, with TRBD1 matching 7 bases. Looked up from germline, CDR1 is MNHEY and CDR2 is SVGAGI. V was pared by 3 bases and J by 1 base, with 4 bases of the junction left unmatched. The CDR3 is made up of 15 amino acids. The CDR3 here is CASSYSDRGTDTQYF. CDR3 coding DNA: TGTGCCAGCAGTTATTCCGACAGGGGCACAGATACGCAGTATTTT.

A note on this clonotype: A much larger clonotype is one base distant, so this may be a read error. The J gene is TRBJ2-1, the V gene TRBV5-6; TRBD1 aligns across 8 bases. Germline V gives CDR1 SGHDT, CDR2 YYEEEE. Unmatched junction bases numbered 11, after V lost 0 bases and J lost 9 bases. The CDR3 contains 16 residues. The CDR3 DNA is TGTGCCAGCAGCTTGGCCCTGGACAGGGCATATAGTGAGCAGTTCTTC. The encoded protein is CASSLALDRAYSEQFF.

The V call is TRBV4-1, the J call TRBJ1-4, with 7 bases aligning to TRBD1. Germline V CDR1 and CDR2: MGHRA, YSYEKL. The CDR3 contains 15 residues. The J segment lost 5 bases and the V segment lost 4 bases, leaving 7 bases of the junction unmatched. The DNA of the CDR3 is TGCGCCAGCAGCCGATTAGACAGGGTGAATGAAAAACTGTTTTTT. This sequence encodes CASSRLDRVNEKLFF.

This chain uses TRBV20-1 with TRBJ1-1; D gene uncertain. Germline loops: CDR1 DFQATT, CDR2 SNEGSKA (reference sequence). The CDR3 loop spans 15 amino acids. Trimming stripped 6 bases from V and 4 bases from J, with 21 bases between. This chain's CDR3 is CSARRSGAFGTEAFF. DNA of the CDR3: TGCAGTGCCCGACGCTCCGGAGCCTTTGGCACTGAAGCTTTCTTT.

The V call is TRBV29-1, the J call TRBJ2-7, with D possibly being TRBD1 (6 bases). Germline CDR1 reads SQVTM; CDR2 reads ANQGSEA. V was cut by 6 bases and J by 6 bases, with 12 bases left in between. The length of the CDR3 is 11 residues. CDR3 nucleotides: TGCAGCGTAGTAACAGGGTTCGAGCAGTACTTC. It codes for CSVVTGFEQYF.

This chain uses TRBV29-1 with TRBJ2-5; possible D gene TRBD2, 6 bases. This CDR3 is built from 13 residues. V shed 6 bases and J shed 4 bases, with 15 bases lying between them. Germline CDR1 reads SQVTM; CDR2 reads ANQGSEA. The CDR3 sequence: CSVQEGTRETQYF. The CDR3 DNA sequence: TGCAGCGTACAGGAGGGGACGAGAGAGACCCAGTACTTC.

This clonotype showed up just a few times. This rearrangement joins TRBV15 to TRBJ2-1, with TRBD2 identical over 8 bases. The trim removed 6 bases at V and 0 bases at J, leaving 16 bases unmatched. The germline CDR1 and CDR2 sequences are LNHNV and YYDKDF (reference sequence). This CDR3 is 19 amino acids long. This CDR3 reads CATREGRGLAGFSYNEQFF. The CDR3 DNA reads TGTGCCACCAGAGAGGGACGGGGGCTAGCGGGTTTCTCCTACAATGAGCAGTTCTTC.

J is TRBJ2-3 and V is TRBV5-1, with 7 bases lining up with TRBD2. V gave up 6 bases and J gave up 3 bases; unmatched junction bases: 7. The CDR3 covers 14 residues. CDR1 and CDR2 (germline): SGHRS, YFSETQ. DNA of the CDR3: TGCGCCAGCACTCGCGGGAGCGTGACAGATACGCAGTATTTT. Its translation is CASTRGSVTDTQYF.

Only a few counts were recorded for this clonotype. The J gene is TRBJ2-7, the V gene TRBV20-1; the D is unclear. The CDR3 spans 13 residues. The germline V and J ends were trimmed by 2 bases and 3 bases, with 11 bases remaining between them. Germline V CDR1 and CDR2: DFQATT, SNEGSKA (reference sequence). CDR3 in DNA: TGCAGTGCTAGACTGCCCGGAAACTACGAGCAGTACTTC. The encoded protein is CSARLPGNYEQYF.

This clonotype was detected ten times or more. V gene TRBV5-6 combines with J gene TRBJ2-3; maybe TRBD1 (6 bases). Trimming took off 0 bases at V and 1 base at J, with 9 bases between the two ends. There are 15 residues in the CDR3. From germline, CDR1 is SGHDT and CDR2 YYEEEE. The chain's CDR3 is CASSLDRTGTDTQYF. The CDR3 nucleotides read TGTGCCAGCAGCTTGGACAGGACAGGCACAGATACGCAGTATTTT.

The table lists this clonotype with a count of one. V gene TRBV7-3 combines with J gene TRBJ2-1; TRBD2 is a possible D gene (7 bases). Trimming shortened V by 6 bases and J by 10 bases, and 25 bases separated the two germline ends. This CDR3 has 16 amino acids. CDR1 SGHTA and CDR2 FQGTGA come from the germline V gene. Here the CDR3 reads CASSPRGAGALEEQFF. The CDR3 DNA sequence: TGTGCCAGCAGTCCCCGGGGGGCAGGCGCCTTGGAGGAGCAGTTCTTC. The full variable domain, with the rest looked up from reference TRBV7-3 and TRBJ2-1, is GAGVSQTPSNKVTEKGKYVELRCDPISGHTALYWYRQSLGQGPEFLIYFQGTGAADDSGLPNDRFFAVRPEGSVSTLKIQRTERGDSAVYLCASSPRGAGALEEQFFGPGTRLTVL.

The CDR3 nucleotides are TGCGCCAGCAAGCCTGGGACAGGCACAGATACGCAGTATTTT. Protein product: CASKPGTGTDTQYF. The V and J genes are TRBV5-1 and TRBJ2-3, with 7 bases that match TRBD1. The CDR3 extends over 14 amino acids. CDR1 is SGHRS and CDR2 is YFSETQ in the germline V gene. V trimming: 6 bases; J trimming: 1 base; junction bases outside the gene matches: 5.